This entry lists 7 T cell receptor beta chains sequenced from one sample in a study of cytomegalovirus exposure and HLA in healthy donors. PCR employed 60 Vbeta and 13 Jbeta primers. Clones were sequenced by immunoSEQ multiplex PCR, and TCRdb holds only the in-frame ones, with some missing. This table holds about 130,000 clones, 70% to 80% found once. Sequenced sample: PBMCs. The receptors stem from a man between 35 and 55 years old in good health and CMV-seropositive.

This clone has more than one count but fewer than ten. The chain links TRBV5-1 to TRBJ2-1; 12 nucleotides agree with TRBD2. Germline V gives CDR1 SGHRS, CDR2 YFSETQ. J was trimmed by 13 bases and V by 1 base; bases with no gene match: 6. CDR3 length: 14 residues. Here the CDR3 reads CASSLTSGRFDQFF. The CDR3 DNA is TGCGCCAGCAGCTTGACTAGCGGGAGGTTCGATCAGTTCTTC.

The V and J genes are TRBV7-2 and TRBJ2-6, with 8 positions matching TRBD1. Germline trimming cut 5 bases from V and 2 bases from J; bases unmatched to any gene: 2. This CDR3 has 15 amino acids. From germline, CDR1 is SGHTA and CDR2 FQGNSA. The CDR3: CASSPGGAGANVLTF. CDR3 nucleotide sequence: TGTGCCAGCAGCCCAGGGGGCGCTGGGGCCAACGTCCTGACTTTC.

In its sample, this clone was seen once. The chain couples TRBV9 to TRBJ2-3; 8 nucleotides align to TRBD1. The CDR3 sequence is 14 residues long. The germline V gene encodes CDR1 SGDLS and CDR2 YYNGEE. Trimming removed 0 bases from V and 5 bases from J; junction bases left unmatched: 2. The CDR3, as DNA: TGTGCCAGCAGCGTAGCAACAGGGGGAGATACGCAGTATTTT. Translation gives CASSVATGGDTQYF.

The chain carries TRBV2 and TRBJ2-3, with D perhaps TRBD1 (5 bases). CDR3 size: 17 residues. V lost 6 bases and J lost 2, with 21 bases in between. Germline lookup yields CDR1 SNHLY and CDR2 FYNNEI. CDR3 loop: CASSATTVTSHTDTQYF. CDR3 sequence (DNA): TGTGCCAGCAGCGCAACGACAGTGACGAGCCACACAGATACGCAGTATTTT.

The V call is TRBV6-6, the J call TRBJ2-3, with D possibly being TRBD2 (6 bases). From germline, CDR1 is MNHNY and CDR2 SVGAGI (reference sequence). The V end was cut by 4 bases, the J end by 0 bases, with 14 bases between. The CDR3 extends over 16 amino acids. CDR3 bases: TGTGCCAGCAGTTTCCCCCGGAGGGGTAGCACAGATACGCAGTATTTT. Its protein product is CASSFPRRGSTDTQYF.

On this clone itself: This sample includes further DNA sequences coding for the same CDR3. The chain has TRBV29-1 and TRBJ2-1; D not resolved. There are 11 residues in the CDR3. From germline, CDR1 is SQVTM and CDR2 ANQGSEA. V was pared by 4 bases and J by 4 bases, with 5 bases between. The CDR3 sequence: CSVGQYNEQFF. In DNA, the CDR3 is TGCAGCGTTGGCCAGTACAATGAGCAGTTCTTC.

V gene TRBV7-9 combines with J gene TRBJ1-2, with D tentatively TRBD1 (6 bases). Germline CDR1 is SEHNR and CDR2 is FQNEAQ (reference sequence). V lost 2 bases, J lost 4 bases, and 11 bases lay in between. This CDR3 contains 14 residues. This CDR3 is CASSLPQGTYGYTF. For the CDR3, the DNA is TGTGCCAGCAGCTTACCTCAGGGGACCTATGGCTACACCTTC.